This TCR beta chain was found in a study of cytomegalovirus exposure and HLA in healthy donors. The PCR ran on 60 Vbeta and 13 Jbeta primers. Method: immunoSEQ multiplex PCR; TCRdb's copy keeps in-frame clones and lacks some. The sample consists of 100,000 to 150,000 clones, approximately 82% of them appearing once. The CDR3 runs to 14 residues. The V end lost 0 bases, the J end lost 2 bases, and 8 bases lay between the germline ends. Germline-derived CDR1 and CDR2 are SGHDN and FVKESK. Every donor was a healthy person donating bone marrow. This TCR derives from a man between 18 and 35 years old in good health and CMV-seropositive. The chain recombines TRBV14 with TRBJ2-7, with D maybe TRBD1 (6 bases). Material: PBMCs. The CDR3 loop is CASSQETGTYEQYF. The CDR3 bases are TGTGCCAGCAGCCAAGAAACAGGGACCTACGAGCAGTACTTC.